These 18 T cell receptor beta chains originate from one sample sequenced in a study of breast tumors, draining lymph nodes, adjacent tissues. Breast cancer patients provided tissue from their axillary draining lymph nodes. TCRdb re-derived calls from the multiplex PCR reads in MiXCR, one entry per CDR3 protein. The profile shows a few hundred thousand distinct CDR3 sequences, around 35% of them singletons. The material sequenced was axillary lymph node tissue. Every receptor here comes from a female donor with breast cancer. Some clones in this sample may be carry-over from other donors' samples.

The chain is built from TRBV20-1 and TRBJ2-7, with D uncertain. Germline-derived CDR1 and CDR2 are DFQATT and SNEGSKA (reference sequence). V lost 0 bases to trimming and J lost 5 bases, with 8 bases between them. The CDR3 runs 12 residues. The CDR3 reads CSARDNSDEQYF. CDR3 sequence (DNA): TGCAGTGCTAGAGATAACAGTGACGAGCAGTACTTC.

There are many counts of this clonotype. This chain uses TRBV6-6 with TRBJ2-5; 8 bases fit TRBD1. The length of the CDR3 is 16 residues. The V segment lost 4 bases and the J segment 1 base; nucleotides outside the gene matches: 8. The germline CDR1 and CDR2 sequences are MNHNY and SVGAGI (reference sequence). The CDR3 protein is CASSSLMGTGQETQYF. In nucleotides, the CDR3 is TGTGCCAGCAGTTCCCTTATGGGGACAGGCCAAGAGACCCAGTACTTC.

Note on this clonotype: Since a much larger clone is just one base distant, this may be a read error. The rearrangement links TRBV20-1 to TRBJ2-1, with 8 bases fitting TRBD2. Per the germline V gene, CDR1 is DFQATT and CDR2 is SNEGSKA (reference sequence). This CDR3 has 14 amino acids. V was clipped by 1 base and J by 11 bases; unmatched bases: 10. DNA for the CDR3: TGCAGTGCTAGAGTTTTAGCGGGGAAGGCTAAGCAGTTCTTC. Protein sequence: CSARVLAGKAKQFF.

The chain is built from TRBV2 and TRBJ1-5; TRBD1 matches at 8 bases. V gave up 2 bases and J gave up 14 bases; unmatched junction bases: 14. The CDR3 loop spans 15 amino acids. CDR1 SNHLY and CDR2 FYNNEI come from the germline V gene. DNA for the CDR3: TGTGCCAGCAGTGAAACCGCGACAGGGGTGGGTAACGAGCATTTT. Amino acid sequence: CASSETATGVGNEHF.

This clonotype was found many times. This chain links TRBV6-5 with TRBJ2-6; D unclear. The germline V and J ends were trimmed by 0 bases and 1 base, with 4 bases remaining between them. Germline V CDR1 and CDR2: MNHEY, SVGAGI. This CDR3 region has 15 residues. The CDR3 DNA follows: TGTGCCAGCAGTTACTCCCCTTCTGGGGCCAACGTCCTGACTTTC. Residues: CASSYSPSGANVLTF.

The V and J genes are TRBV2 and TRBJ1-4, with D maybe TRBD1 (5 bases). This CDR3 comprises 15 residues. Germline CDR1 reads SNHLY; CDR2 reads FYNNEI. V was pared by 7 bases and J by 5 bases, with 17 bases between. DNA for the CDR3: TGTGCCAGCAATAACGCGGGACCCAGAAATGAAAAACTGTTTTTT. Amino acids: CASNNAGPRNEKLFF.

This clonotype showed up many times. The chain has TRBV15 and TRBJ2-1, with 10 positions matching TRBD2. J was trimmed by 8 bases and V by 0 bases; bases with no gene match: 10. Germline-derived CDR1 and CDR2 are LNHNV and YYDKDF (reference sequence). This CDR3 contains 17 residues. The chain's CDR3 is CATSRDLGTSAWYEQFF. CDR3 bases: TGTGCCACCAGCAGAGATCTAGGGACTAGCGCCTGGTATGAGCAGTTCTTC.

Points on this clonotype: At one boundary the junction diverges from the germline segment, which might be a read error. The chain carries TRBV11-2 and TRBJ1-2; the D gene is possibly TRBD1 (5 bases). The CDR3 has 14 residues. Germline values: CDR1 SGHAT, CDR2 FQNNGV. CDR3 residues: CASSLAAGTYGHTF. The CDR3 DNA is TGTGCCAGCAGCTTAGCCGCAGGGACCTATGGCCACACCTTC. The full variable domain, its missing parts supplied by reference TRBV11-2 and TRBJ1-2, is EAGVAQSPRYKIIEKRQSVAFWCNPISGHATLYWYQQILGQGPKLLIQFQNNGVVDDSQLPKDRFSAERLKGVDSTLKIQPAKLEDSAVYLCASSLAAGTYGHTFGSGTRLTVV.

The CDR3 loop reads CASSVTGTSRSGANVLTF. The CDR3 DNA sequence: TGTGCCAGCAGTGTGACCGGGACATCCCGCTCTGGGGCCAACGTCCTGACTTTC. The chain links TRBV2 to TRBJ2-6; D perhaps matches TRBD1 (6 bases). V shed 4 bases and J shed 0 bases, with 16 bases lying between them. There are 18 residues in the CDR3. Germline V gene sequence: CDR1 SNHLY, CDR2 FYNNEI.

This clonotype has at least ten counts. The J gene is TRBJ1-4, the V gene TRBV12-3 or TRBV12-4; D unclear. V dropped 1 base and J dropped 0 bases, with 3 bases sitting between them. The CDR3 spans 14 residues. This CDR3 reads CASSLGTTNEKLFF. CDR3 coding DNA: TGTGCCAGCAGTTTAGGAACAACTAATGAAAAACTGTTTTTT.

This clonotype was seen at least ten times. This sequence joins TRBV2 and TRBJ2-3; 8 nucleotides agree with TRBD2. The length of the CDR3 is 14 residues. V lost 6 bases to trimming and J lost 1 base; unmatched junction nucleotides: 3. Germline CDR1 and CDR2: SNHLY and FYNNEI. The CDR3 DNA reads as TGTGCCAGCAGAGCGACTAGCGGCACAGATACGCAGTATTTT. Protein product: CASRATSGTDTQYF.

In its sample, this clonotype was seen many times. V is TRBV7-2 and J is TRBJ1-4; D not certain. V was clipped by 4 bases and J by 5 bases, with 17 bases between them. Looked up from germline, CDR1 is SGHTA and CDR2 is FQGNSA. This CDR3 region has 16 residues. In DNA form, the CDR3 reads TGTGCCAGCAGCTGGGTGAGAACTTCGAGGAATGAAAAACTGTTTTTT. The encoded protein is CASSWVRTSRNEKLFF. The whole variable domain, filled in from reference TRBV7-2 and TRBJ1-4, reads GAGVSQSPSNKVTEKGKDVELRCDPISGHTALYWYRQSLGQGLEFLIYFQGNSAPDKSGLPSDRFSAERTGGSVSTLTIQRTQQEDSAVYLCASSWVRTSRNEKLFFGSGTQLSVL.

Notes on this clonotype: A clone one base away is much larger, so this may be a read error. The chain has TRBV7-2 and TRBJ1-5, with 7 bases aligning to TRBD1. The germline V gene encodes CDR1 SGHTA and CDR2 FQGNSA. CDR3 size: 13 residues. V shed 8 bases and J 7 bases; nucleotides not matched to a gene: 8. CDR3 loop: CASGAYRGQPQHF. The CDR3 DNA is TGTGCCAGCGGCGCGTACAGGGGACAGCCCCAGCATTTT.

In this sample, this clonotype turned up many times. The chain employs TRBV7-2 and TRBJ2-3; a weak D match, TRBD1 (5 bases). The length of the CDR3 is 15 residues. CDR1 and CDR2 (germline): SGHTA, FQGNSA. The ends were cut back, 0 bases at V and 5 bases at J, with 12 bases in the middle. The CDR3 spells CASSLAGRERDTQYF. CDR3 in DNA: TGTGCCAGCAGCTTAGCGGGCAGGGAACGAGATACGCAGTATTTT.

The rearrangement links TRBV27 to TRBJ2-7; 7 positions agree with TRBD1. This CDR3 region has 16 residues. Germline V gene lookup returns CDR1 MNHEY and CDR2 SMNVEV (reference sequence). V lost 6 bases and J lost 1; bases outside the gene matches: 12. CDR3 amino acids: CASRRRPGTESYEQYF. The CDR3 DNA reads as TGTGCCAGCAGACGTCGTCCCGGGACAGAGTCCTACGAGCAGTACTTC.

This clonotype turned up a few times. A read error may be the cause here, since a much bigger clone is one base away. This chain joins TRBV20-1 and TRBJ1-5; TRBD1 might be the D (6 bases). Germline CDR1 reads DFQATT; CDR2 reads SNEGSKA (reference sequence). This CDR3 spans 15 amino acids. V was clipped by 2 bases and J by 6 bases, with 17 bases between them. The CDR3: CSARRGGWGTQPQHF. The DNA for the CDR3 is TGCAGTGCTAGAAGGGGGGGTTGGGGCACTCAGCCCCAGCATTTT.

This clonotype was seen only a few times. Just one base apart from a much larger clone, this may be a read error. The chain joins TRBV12-3 or TRBV12-4 to TRBJ1-2; D not certain. V dropped 3 bases and J dropped 5 bases, with 13 bases sitting between them. CDR3 length: 14 amino acids. The chain's CDR3 is CASSFQVGIYGYTF. For the CDR3, the DNA is TGTGCCAGCAGTTTCCAAGTTGGAATTTATGGCTACACCTTC.

V gene TRBV7-2 combines with J gene TRBJ2-7, with 9 bases matching TRBD2. The ends lost 8 bases at V and 7 bases at J; junction bases unmatched: 12. The CDR3 totals 14 residues. The germline gives CDR1 SGHTA, CDR2 FQGNSA. The CDR3 protein is CASGLAGNTGEQYF. For the CDR3, the DNA is TGTGCCAGCGGCCTAGCGGGGAACACCGGGGAGCAGTACTTC.